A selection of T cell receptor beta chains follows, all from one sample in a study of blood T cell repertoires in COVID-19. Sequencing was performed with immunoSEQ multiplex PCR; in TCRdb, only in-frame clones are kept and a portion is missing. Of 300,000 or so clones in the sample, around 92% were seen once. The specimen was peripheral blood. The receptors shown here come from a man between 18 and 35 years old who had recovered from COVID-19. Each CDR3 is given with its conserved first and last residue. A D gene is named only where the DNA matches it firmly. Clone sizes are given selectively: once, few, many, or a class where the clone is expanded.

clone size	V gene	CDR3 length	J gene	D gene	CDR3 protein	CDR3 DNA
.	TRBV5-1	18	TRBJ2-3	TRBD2	CASSLDPGSGRAPDTQYF	TGCGCCAGCAGCTTAGACCCGGGGAGCGGGAGGGCCCCAGATACGCAGTATTTT
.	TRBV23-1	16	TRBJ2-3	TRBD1	CASSHPDRVRADTQYF	TGCGCCAGCAGTCACCCCGACAGGGTTCGTGCAGATACGCAGTATTTT
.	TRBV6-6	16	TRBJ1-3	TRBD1	CASMPAGQGFGNTIYF	TGTGCCAGCATGCCCGCGGGACAGGGATTTGGAAACACCATATATTTT
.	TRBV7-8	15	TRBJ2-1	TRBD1	CASSLWGQGVTEQFF	TGTGCCAGCAGCTTATGGGGCCAGGGGGTAACTGAGCAGTTCTTC
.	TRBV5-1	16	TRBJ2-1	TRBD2	CASSPGTSGSYNEQFF	TGCGCCAGCAGCCCCGGGACTAGCGGCTCCTACAATGAGCAGTTCTTC
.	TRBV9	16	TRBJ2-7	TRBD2	CASSDGGTSGSYEQYF	TGTGCCAGCAGCGACGGGGGAACTAGCGGATCCTACGAGCAGTACTTC
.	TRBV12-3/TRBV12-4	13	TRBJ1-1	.	CASSFPSGTEAFF	TGTGCCAGCAGTTTCCCCTCGGGCACTGAAGCTTTCTTT
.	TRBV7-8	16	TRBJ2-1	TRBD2	CASSRAGESSYNEQFF	TGTGCCAGCAGCCGCGCGGGGGAGAGCTCCTACAATGAGCAGTTCTTC
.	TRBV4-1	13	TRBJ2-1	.	CASSQYSYNEQFF	TGCGCCAGCAGCCAATACAGTTACAATGAGCAGTTCTTC
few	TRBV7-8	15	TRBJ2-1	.	CASSLLEASYNEQFF	TGTGCCAGCAGCTTACTTGAGGCGTCCTACAATGAGCAGTTCTTC
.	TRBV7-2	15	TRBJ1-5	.	CASSFGHYSNQPQHF	TGTGCCAGCAGCTTTGGGCATTATAGCAATCAGCCCCAGCATTTT
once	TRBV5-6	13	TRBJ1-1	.	CASTTGGNTEAFF	TGTGCCAGCACTACCGGGGGGAACACTGAAGCTTTCTTT
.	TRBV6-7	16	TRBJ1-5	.	CASRVARGGNGQPQHF	TGTGCCAGCAGAGTCGCAAGGGGAGGGAATGGTCAGCCCCAGCATTTT
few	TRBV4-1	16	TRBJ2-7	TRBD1	CASSQAPGQGFFEQYF	TGCGCCAGCAGCCAGGCCCCGGGACAGGGTTTTTTCGAGCAGTACTTC
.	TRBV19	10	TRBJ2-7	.	CATDRYEQYF	TGTGCCACCGACAGGTACGAGCAGTACTTC
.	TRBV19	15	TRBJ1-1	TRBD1	CASAPTGTVNTEAFF	TGTGCCAGTGCCCCGACCGGGACAGTGAACACTGAAGCTTTCTTT
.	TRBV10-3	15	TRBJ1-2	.	CASTPVPGSNYGYTF	TGTGCCAGCACACCCGTTCCAGGCTCTAACTATGGCTACACCTTC
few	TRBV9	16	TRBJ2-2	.	CASSVPGGWNTGELFF	TGTGCCAGCAGCGTACCTGGGGGGTGGAACACCGGGGAGCTGTTTTTT
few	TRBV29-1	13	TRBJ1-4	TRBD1	CSALQGGDEKLFF	TGCAGCGCCCTACAGGGGGGAGATGAAAAACTGTTTTTT
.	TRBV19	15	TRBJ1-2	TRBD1	CASSAPGTGSYGYTF	TGTGCCAGTAGTGCCCCCGGGACAGGGAGCTATGGCTACACCTTC
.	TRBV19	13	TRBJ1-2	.	CASKQGPLYGYTF	TGTGCCAGCAAGCAGGGGCCCCTCTATGGCTACACCTTC
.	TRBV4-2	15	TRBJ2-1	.	CASSQDPTSINEQFF	TGTGCCAGCAGCCAGGACCCTACTAGTATCAATGAGCAGTTCTTC
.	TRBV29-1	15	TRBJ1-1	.	CSVSPEGVLNTEAFF	TGCAGCGTTTCCCCCGAGGGGGTCCTGAACACTGAAGCTTTCTTT
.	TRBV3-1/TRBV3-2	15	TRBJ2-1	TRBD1	CASSPHGTGNNEQFF	TGTGCCAGCAGCCCACACGGGACAGGGAATAATGAGCAGTTCTTC
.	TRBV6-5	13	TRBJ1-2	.	CASTHDSRRGYTF	TGTGCCAGCACCCACGACAGCCGAAGGGGCTACACCTTC
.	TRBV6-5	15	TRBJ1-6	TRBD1	CASSYSGQGGSPLHF	TGTGCCAGCAGTTACTCAGGACAGGGAGGATCACCCCTCCACTTT